The table lists the clone carrying this T cell receptor beta chain with many counts. Its matching antigen is unknown. This related bone marrow graft donor gave peripheral blood on the day of marrow donation. Deletions cut 6 bases from V and 0 bases from J, with 11 bases between. The CDR3 sequence is 14 residues long. This specimen belongs to a study of T cells after posttransplantation cyclophosphamide. General study results and limits: Later blood repertoires were often dominated by clones from the donor CD8+ memory compartment. After PTCy, TRB diversity resembled that of CNI/methotrexate controls.

Using immunoSEQ multiplex PCR, the repertoire was profiled, and TCRdb retains in-frame clones only, with some absent. In total the sample includes tens of thousands of clones, none of them seen once. Sequenced material: PBMCs. This receptor was obtained from a woman in her thirties in good health and a related stem cell transplant donor. This chain connects TRBV12-3 or TRBV12-4 to TRBJ1-2; D perhaps matches TRBD1 (6 bases). The CDR3 bases are TGTGCCAGCAGCCCGACAGGACCTAACTATGGCTACACCTTC. It translates to CASSPTGPNYGYTF.